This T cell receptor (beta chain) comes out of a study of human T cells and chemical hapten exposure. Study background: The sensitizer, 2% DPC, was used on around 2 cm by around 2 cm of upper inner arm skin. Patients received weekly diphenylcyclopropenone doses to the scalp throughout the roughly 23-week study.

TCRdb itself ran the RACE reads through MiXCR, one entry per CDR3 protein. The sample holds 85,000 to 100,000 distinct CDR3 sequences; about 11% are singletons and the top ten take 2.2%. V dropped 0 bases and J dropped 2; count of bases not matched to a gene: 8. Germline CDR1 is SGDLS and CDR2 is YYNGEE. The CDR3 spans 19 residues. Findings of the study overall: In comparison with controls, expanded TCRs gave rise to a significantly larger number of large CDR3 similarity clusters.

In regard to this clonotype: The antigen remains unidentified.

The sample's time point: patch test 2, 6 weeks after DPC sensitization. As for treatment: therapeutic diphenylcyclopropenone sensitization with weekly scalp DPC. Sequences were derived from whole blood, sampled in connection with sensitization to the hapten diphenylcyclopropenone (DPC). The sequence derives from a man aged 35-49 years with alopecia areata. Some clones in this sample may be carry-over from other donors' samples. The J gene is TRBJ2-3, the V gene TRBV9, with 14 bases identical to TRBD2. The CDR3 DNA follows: TGTGCCAGCAGCGTAGTAGGGACGGGACTAGCGGGAGTCACAGATACGCAGTATTTT. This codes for CASSVVGTGLAGVTDTQYF.